This T cell receptor (beta chain) was captured by sequencing in a study of T cell changes during pregnancy in multiple sclerosis. Sequencing used immunoSEQ multiplex PCR; TCRdb keeps in-frame clones, though not all of them. Of 25,000 to 30,000 clones in the sample, roughly nine tenths are singletons; the top ten hold around 6.9%. The germline CDR1 and CDR2 sequences are SGDLS and YYNGEE. V lost 2 bases, J lost 2 bases, and 11 bases stayed unmatched. The CDR3 runs 17 residues. This clone showed up just once. This receptor was obtained from a female donor with multiple sclerosis, enrolled in a pregnancy study. The chain joins TRBV9 to TRBJ2-3; 7 bases fit TRBD1. The sequencing used CD8+ T cells from peripheral blood mononuclear cells, collected in the second trimester of pregnancy. The CDR3 DNA is TGTGCCAGCAGCGTCTCCAAGACAGGGATTAACACAGATACGCAGTATTTT. It specifies CASSVSKTGINTDTQYF.